The rows below give T cell receptor beta chains drawn from one sample of a study of T-cell memory formation after mild COVID-19. TCRdb reanalysed the 5' RACE reads using MiXCR and keeps one entry per CDR3 protein. The sample lists about 110,000 distinct CDR3 sequences; approximately 17% were seen once. Sequencing was carried out using PBMCs or a T cell subset sorted from them (not recorded which). These receptors came from an adult woman who had mild COVID-19 (a few samples of this study predate the infection). Cell type and time point are not known. Both conserved end residues are part of each CDR3. D genes are given only for firm matches. Clone sizes are given selectively: once, few, many, or a class where the clone is expanded.

CSARDLSGTVALHF | TGCAGTGCTAGAGATCTTTCCGGGACAGTTGCCCTCCACTTT | TRBJ1-6 | NA | TRBD1 | TRBV20-1
CASSLGQVPLNEQFF | TGTGCCAGCAGTTTAGGACAGGTCCCCCTCAATGAGCAGTTCTTC | TRBJ2-1 | few | TRBD1 | TRBV27
CACGEGPQYF | TGTGCCTGTGGAGAGGGCCCTCAGTACTTC | TRBJ2-4 | NA | NA | TRBV30
CASSYGGQLNTEAFF | TGTGCCAGCAGTTACGGGGGACAGTTGAACACTGAAGCTTTCTTT | TRBJ1-1 | NA | TRBD1 | TRBV7-9
CASSETSGTAWNEQFF | TGTGCCAGCAGCGAGACCTCCGGGACCGCGTGGAATGAGCAGTTCTTC | TRBJ2-1 | few | NA | TRBV9
CASSPVGSSSYEQYF | TGTGCCAGCAGCCCGGTAGGGTCGAGCTCCTACGAGCAGTACTTC | TRBJ2-7 | NA | NA | TRBV5-5
CASSQEIAVTTGELFF | TGTGCCAGCAGCCAAGAAATAGCAGTTACCACCGGGGAGCTGTTTTTT | TRBJ2-2 | NA | NA | TRBV4-2
CASSPYAAAIYEQYF | TGCGCCAGCAGCCCCTATGCGGCAGCGATCTACGAGCAGTACTTC | TRBJ2-7 | many | NA | TRBV4-1
CASSFGWDRGKNEQFF | TGTGCCAGCAGTTTTGGTTGGGACAGGGGAAAGAATGAGCAGTTCTTC | TRBJ2-1 | few | TRBD1 | TRBV27
CASSLGQGPYNEQFF | TGCGCCAGCAGCTTGGGTCAGGGGCCGTACAATGAGCAGTTCTTC | TRBJ2-1 | few | NA | TRBV5-1
CASSQSGGWTEAFF | TGTGCCAGCAGCCAATCAGGGGGTTGGACTGAAGCTTTCTTT | TRBJ1-1 | few | TRBD1 | TRBV12-3/TRBV12-4
CASSLVDNDEQFF | TGCGCCAGCAGCTTGGTAGACAACGACGAGCAGTTCTTC | TRBJ2-1 | NA | NA | TRBV5-1
CASSVGNGRYQETQYF | TGTGCCAGCAGCGTAGGTAATGGCAGATACCAAGAGACCCAGTACTTC | TRBJ2-5 | few | NA | TRBV9
CATQDLDRGTTEAFF | TGCGCCACCCAGGATTTAGACAGGGGCACTACTGAAGCTTTCTTT | TRBJ1-1 | few | TRBD1 | TRBV4-1
CASRSGTRYEQYF | TGTGCCAGCAGATCCGGGACTAGGTACGAGCAGTACTTC | TRBJ2-7 | few | TRBD2 | TRBV3-1
CASSSQNSPLHF | TGTGCCAGCAGTTCTCAAAATTCACCCCTCCACTTT | TRBJ1-6 | NA | NA | TRBV6-5
CASSLVAGPGEQFF | TGTGCCAGCAGCTTAGTGGCTGGACCCGGTGAGCAGTTCTTC | TRBJ2-1 | NA | NA | TRBV7-9
CASTPRPEAFF | TGTGCCAGCACCCCGCGGCCTGAAGCTTTCTTT | TRBJ1-1 | NA | NA | TRBV7-9
CSAVQTGGGEKLFF | TGCAGCGCCGTCCAGACAGGGGGCGGTGAAAAACTGTTTTTT | TRBJ1-4 | NA | TRBD1 | TRBV29-1
CASSLPQGAYEQYF | TGTGCCAGCAGCCTACCCCAGGGGGCCTACGAGCAGTACTTC | TRBJ2-7 | NA | TRBD1 | TRBV11-2
CASSYIWGPEETQYF | TGTGCCAGCAGTTACATATGGGGGCCCGAAGAGACCCAGTACTTC | TRBJ2-5 | few | NA | TRBV6-5
CATSDTTINRGRTGELFF | TGTGCCACCAGTGATACCACAATTAACAGGGGGCGCACCGGGGAGCTGTTTTTT | TRBJ2-2 | NA | TRBD1 | TRBV24-1
CASSLGTGLSYEQYF | TGTGCCAGCAGCTTAGGAACAGGTCTGTCCTACGAGCAGTACTTC | TRBJ2-7 | NA | NA | TRBV7-6
CASSPDRMNTEAFF | TGTGCCAGCAGCCCGGACAGGATGAACACTGAAGCTTTCTTT | TRBJ1-1 | once | TRBD1 | TRBV13
CASSLWANQPQHF | TGTGCCAGCAGTTTATGGGCCAATCAGCCCCAGCATTTT | TRBJ1-5 | few | NA | TRBV27
CASSLVSSRETQYF | TGTGCCAGCAGCTTAGTATCTAGCCGGGAGACCCAGTACTTC | TRBJ2-5 | few | NA | TRBV7-8
CASSWTGGERGLKKTQYF | TGTGCCAGCAGCTGGACAGGGGGCGAACGGGGGCTGAAAAAGACCCAGTACTTC | TRBJ2-5 | few | TRBD1 | TRBV5-5
CASSFYSSNQPQHF | TGTGCCAGCAGTTTCTACTCTAGCAATCAGCCCCAGCATTTT | TRBJ1-5 | NA | NA | TRBV12-3/TRBV12-4
CASSHIAGDGNEQFF | TGCGCCAGCAGCCATATAGCGGGAGATGGGAATGAGCAGTTCTTC | TRBJ2-1 | medium-sized | TRBD2 | TRBV4-1
CASSPDRGLDEQYF | TGTGCCAGCAGTCCGGACAGGGGGCTCGACGAGCAGTACTTC | TRBJ2-7 | NA | TRBD1 | TRBV6-2/TRBV6-3
CAISDSYEQYF | TGTGCCATCAGTGACAGCTACGAGCAGTACTTC | TRBJ2-7 | many | NA | TRBV10-3
CASTSGGNNQPQHF | TGTGCCAGCACTTCCGGGGGGAACAATCAGCCCCAGCATTTT | TRBJ1-5 | NA | NA | TRBV12-3/TRBV12-4
CASSLVQASYEQYF | TGCGCCAGCAGCTTGGTACAGGCCTCCTACGAGCAGTACTTC | TRBJ2-7 | NA | NA | TRBV5-1
CASSPYGVLEEKLFF | TGCGCCAGCAGCCCGTACGGGGTTTTGGAAGAAAAACTGTTTTTT | TRBJ1-4 | NA | NA | TRBV5-1
CASSTTGVLEAFF | TGTGCCAGCAGCACTACAGGGGTCCTTGAAGCTTTCTTT | TRBJ1-1 | NA | TRBD1 | TRBV6-1
CASSLDRGYQETQYF | TGTGCCAGCAGTTTAGACAGAGGCTACCAAGAGACCCAGTACTTC | TRBJ2-5 | NA | NA | TRBV12-3/TRBV12-4
CASSFSGLARDEQYF | TGTGCCAGCAGTTTCTCGGGACTAGCGCGAGACGAGCAGTACTTC | TRBJ2-7 | few | TRBD2 | TRBV12-3/TRBV12-4
CASSDQWNSPLHF | TGTGCCAGCAGTGACCAGTGGAATTCACCCCTCCACTTT | TRBJ1-6 | NA | NA | TRBV2
CASRVGTNTEAFF | TGTGCCAGCAGAGTCGGTACGAACACTGAAGCTTTCTTT | TRBJ1-1 | many | NA | TRBV7-9
CASSLSGTGFYGYTF | TGTGCCAGCAGTCTATCCGGGACAGGGTTCTATGGCTACACCTTC | TRBJ1-2 | few | TRBD1 | TRBV27
CSARFTSAQETQYF | TGCAGTGCTAGATTCACTAGCGCTCAAGAGACCCAGTACTTC | TRBJ2-5 | NA | TRBD2 | TRBV20-1
CSARQGSYEQYF | TGCAGTGCAAGGCAGGGCTCCTACGAGCAGTACTTC | TRBJ2-7 | NA | NA | TRBV20-1
CASSYQGSSYEQYF | TGTGCCAGCAGCTATCAGGGGAGCTCCTACGAGCAGTACTTC | TRBJ2-7 | many | NA | TRBV7-9
CASTLVGSGRADGEQFF | TGTGCCAGCACCCTAGTGGGGAGCGGGAGGGCCGATGGTGAGCAGTTCTTC | TRBJ2-1 | few | TRBD2 | TRBV11-2
CSVPDPFTDYNEQFF | TGCAGCGTTCCGGACCCGTTCACCGACTACAATGAGCAGTTCTTC | TRBJ2-1 | few | NA | TRBV29-1
CASSKFPESGTPYEQYF | TGTGCCAGCAGCAAATTTCCTGAGTCGGGGACCCCCTACGAGCAGTACTTC | TRBJ2-7 | few | NA | TRBV27
CASSPDGSTDTQYF | TGTGCCAGCTCACCGGACGGTAGCACAGATACGCAGTATTTT | TRBJ2-3 | few | NA | TRBV18
CASSLQVSYEQYF | TGTGCCAGCAGCTTACAGGTATCCTACGAGCAGTACTTC | TRBJ2-7 | NA | NA | TRBV7-9
CASSYSPGTEAFF | TGTGCCAGCAGTTACTCTCCGGGGACTGAAGCTTTCTTT | TRBJ1-1 | NA | NA | TRBV6-2/TRBV6-3
CASSLIRERRSYEQYF | TGTGCCAGCAGCTTGATACGGGAACGCCGGTCCTACGAGCAGTACTTC | TRBJ2-7 | NA | NA | TRBV7-8